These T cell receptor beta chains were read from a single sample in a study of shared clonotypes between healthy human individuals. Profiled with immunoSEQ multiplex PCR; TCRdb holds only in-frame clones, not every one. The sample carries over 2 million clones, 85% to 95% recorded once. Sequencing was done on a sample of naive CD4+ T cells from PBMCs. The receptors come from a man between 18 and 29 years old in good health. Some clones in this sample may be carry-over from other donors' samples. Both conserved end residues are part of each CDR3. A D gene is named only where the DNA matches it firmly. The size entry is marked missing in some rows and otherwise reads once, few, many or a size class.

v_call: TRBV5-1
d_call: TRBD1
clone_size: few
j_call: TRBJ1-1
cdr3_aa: CASSPGTGTNTEAFF
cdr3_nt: TGCGCCAGCAGTCCTGGGACAGGGACGAACACTGAAGCTTTCTTT

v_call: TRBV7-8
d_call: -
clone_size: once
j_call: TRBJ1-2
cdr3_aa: CASSLDSDYGYTF
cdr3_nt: TGTGCCAGCAGCTTGGACAGTGATTATGGCTACACCTTC

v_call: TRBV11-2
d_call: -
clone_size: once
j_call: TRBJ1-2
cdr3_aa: CASSSIQGNYGYTF
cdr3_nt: TGTGCCAGCAGCTCCATTCAGGGGAATTATGGCTACACCTTC

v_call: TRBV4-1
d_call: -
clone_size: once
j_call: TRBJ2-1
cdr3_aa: CASSQVGLPYNEQFF
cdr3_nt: TGCGCCAGCAGCCAAGTAGGACTACCATACAATGAGCAGTTCTTC

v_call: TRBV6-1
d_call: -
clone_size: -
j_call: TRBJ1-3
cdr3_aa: CASSEGQMASGNTIYF
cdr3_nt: TGTGCCAGCAGTGAAGGGCAGATGGCTTCTGGAAACACCATATATTTT

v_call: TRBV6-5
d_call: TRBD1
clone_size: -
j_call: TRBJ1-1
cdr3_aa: CASSFAGQINTEAFF
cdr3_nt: TGTGCCAGCAGTTTTGCGGGACAGATCAACACTGAAGCTTTCTTT

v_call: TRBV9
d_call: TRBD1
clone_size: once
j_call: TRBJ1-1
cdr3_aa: CASSPRGDRSREAFF
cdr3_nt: TGTGCCAGCAGCCCGAGGGGGGACAGGTCCCGCGAAGCTTTCTTT

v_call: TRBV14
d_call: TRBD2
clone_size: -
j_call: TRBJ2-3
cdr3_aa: CASSHRVPSGRTDTQYF
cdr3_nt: TGTGCCAGCAGCCATCGAGTGCCTAGCGGGAGGACAGATACGCAGTATTTT

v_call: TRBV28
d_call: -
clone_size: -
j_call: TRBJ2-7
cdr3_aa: CASTRGGGVEQYF
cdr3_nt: TGTGCCAGCACCAGAGGAGGGGGGGTGGAGCAGTACTTC

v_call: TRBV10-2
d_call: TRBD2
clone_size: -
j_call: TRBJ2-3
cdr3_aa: CASRTSGSTDTQYF
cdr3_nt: TGCGCCAGCAGGACTAGCGGGAGCACAGATACGCAGTATTTT

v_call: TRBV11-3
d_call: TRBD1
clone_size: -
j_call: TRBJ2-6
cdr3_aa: CASSSGQGITGANVLTF
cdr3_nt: TGTGCCAGCAGCTCGGGACAGGGTATAACTGGGGCCAACGTCCTGACTTTC

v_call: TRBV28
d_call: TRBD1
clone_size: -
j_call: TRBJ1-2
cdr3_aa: CASSSPGQVSYGYTF
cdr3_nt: TGTGCCAGCAGCTCTCCGGGACAGGTTAGCTATGGCTACACCTTC

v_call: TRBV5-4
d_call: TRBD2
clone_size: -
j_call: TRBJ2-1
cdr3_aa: CASSRLELAGEQFF
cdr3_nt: TGTGCCAGCAGCCGCCTCGAGCTAGCGGGGGAGCAGTTCTTC

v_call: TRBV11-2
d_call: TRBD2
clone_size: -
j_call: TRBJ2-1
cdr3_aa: CASSRGLAGGPYNEQFF
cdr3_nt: TGTGCCAGCAGCAGGGGACTAGCGGGAGGTCCCTACAATGAGCAGTTCTTC

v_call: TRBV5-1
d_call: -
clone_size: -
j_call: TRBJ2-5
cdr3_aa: CASSPRDGKTQYF
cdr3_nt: TGCGCCAGCAGCCCTCGGGACGGAAAGACCCAGTACTTC

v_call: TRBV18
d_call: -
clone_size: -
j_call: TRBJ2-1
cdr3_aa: CASSPGGLVSFNEQFF
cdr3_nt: TGTGCCAGCTCACCAGGCGGGCTAGTCTCTTTCAATGAGCAGTTCTTC

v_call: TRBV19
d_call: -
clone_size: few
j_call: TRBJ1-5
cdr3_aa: CASSIGFGQGNQPQHF
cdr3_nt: TGTGCCAGTAGTATAGGTTTTGGGCAGGGGAATCAGCCCCAGCATTTT

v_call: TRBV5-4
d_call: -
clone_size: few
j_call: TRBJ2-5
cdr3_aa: CASSLGRIQETQYF
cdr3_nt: TGTGCCAGCAGCTTGGGACGGATTCAAGAGACCCAGTACTTC

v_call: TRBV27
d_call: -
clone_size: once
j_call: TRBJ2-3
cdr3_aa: CASSLRPDPSTDTQYF
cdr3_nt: TGTGCCAGCAGTTTAAGGCCAGATCCTAGCACAGATACGCAGTATTTT

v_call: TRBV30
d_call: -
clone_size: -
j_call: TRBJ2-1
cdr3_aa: CAWSENSHEQFF
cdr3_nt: TGTGCCTGGAGTGAAAACAGCCATGAGCAGTTCTTC

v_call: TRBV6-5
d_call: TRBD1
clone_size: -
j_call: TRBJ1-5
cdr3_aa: CASSSTGGRADQPQHF
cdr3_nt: TGTGCCAGCAGTTCCACAGGGGGGAGGGCGGATCAGCCCCAGCATTTT

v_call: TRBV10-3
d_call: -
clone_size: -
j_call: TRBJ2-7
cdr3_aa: CAIGITGRSDYEQYF
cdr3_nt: TGTGCCATCGGTATCACGGGCAGGAGCGACTACGAGCAGTACTTC

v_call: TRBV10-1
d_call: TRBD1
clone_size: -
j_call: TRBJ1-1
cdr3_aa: CANRQGGYTNTEAFF
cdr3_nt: TGCGCCAACAGACAGGGTGGGTATACGAACACTGAAGCTTTCTTT

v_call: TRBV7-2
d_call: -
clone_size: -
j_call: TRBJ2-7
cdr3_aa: CASSLVGGDYEQYF
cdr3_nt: TGTGCCAGCAGCTTAGTTGGGGGCGACTACGAGCAGTACTTC

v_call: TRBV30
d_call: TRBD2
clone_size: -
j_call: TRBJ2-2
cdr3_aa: CAWNPGGTGELFF
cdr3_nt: TGTGCCTGGAATCCGGGAGGCACCGGGGAGCTGTTTTTT

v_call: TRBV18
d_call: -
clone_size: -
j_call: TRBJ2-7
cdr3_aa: CASSPPTTGPKGEQYF
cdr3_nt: TGTGCCAGCTCACCACCTACCACAGGGCCCAAGGGGGAGCAGTACTTC

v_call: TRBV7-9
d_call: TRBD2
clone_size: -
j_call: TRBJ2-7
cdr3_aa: CASSLAGEGSYEQYF
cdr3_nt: TGTGCCAGCAGCCTAGCGGGAGAGGGGTCCTACGAGCAGTACTTC

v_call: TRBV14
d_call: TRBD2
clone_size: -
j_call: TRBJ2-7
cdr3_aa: CASSQGGEQYF
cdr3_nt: TGTGCCAGCAGCCAGGGGGGGGAGCAGTACTTC

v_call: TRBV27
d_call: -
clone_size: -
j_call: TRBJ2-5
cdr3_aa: CASSSGAIGTQYF
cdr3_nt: TGTGCCAGCAGTTCTGGGGCGATAGGGACCCAGTACTTC

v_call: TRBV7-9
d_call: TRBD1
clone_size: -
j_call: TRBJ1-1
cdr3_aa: CASSLFRGGQGRVGTEAFF
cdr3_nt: TGTGCCAGCAGCTTATTTAGGGGGGGACAGGGACGAGTTGGGACTGAAGCTTTCTTT

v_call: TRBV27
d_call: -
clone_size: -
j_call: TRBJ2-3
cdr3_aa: CASSPSQGADTQYF
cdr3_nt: TGTGCCAGCAGTCCATCACAGGGAGCAGATACGCAGTATTTT

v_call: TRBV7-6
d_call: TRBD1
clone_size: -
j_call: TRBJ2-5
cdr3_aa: CASRRTGLSGETQYF
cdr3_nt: TGTGCCAGCAGGCGGACAGGGCTATCGGGAGAGACCCAGTACTTC

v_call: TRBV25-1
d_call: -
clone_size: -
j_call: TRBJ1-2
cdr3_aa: CASSDRRRDYYGYTF
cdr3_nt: TGTGCCAGCAGTGATCGGCGCAGGGACTACTATGGCTACACCTTC

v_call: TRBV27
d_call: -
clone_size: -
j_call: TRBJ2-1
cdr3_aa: CASSLSSANLYNEQFF
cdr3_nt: TGTGCCAGCAGTTTATCTAGCGCGAACCTCTACAATGAGCAGTTCTTC

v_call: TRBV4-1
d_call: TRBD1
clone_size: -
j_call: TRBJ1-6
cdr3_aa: CASSQLPGQDNSPLHF
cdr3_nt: TGCGCCAGCAGCCAACTTCCGGGACAGGACAATTCACCCCTCCACTTT

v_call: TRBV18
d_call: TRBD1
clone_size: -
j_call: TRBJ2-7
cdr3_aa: CASSLGTGVSVREQYF
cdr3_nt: TGTGCCAGCTCACTTGGGACAGGGGTTTCTGTGCGGGAGCAGTACTTC

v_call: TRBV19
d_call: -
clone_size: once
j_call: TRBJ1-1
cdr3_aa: CASSTWGTEAFF
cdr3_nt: TGTGCCAGTAGCACTTGGGGGACTGAAGCTTTCTTT

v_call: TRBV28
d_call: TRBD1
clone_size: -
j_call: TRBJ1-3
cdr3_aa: CASSLLGQGASGNTIYF
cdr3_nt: TGTGCCAGCAGTTTATTGGGACAGGGGGCCTCTGGAAACACCATATATTTT

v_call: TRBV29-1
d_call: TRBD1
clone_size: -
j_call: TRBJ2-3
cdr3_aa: CSAKDRTDTQYF
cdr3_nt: TGCAGCGCCAAGGACAGGACAGATACGCAGTATTTT

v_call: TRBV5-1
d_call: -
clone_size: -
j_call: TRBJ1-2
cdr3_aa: CASSLVGSENYGYTF
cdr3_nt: TGCGCCAGCAGCTTGGTAGGGTCAGAAAACTATGGCTACACCTTC

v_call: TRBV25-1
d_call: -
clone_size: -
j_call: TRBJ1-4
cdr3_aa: CASSEGDMAVNEKLFF
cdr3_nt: TGTGCCAGCAGTGAAGGTGATATGGCAGTTAATGAAAAACTGTTTTTT

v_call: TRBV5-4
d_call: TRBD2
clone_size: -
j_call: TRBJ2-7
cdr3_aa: CASSRTSGRVPEQYF
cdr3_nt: TGTGCCAGCAGCAGGACTAGCGGGAGGGTGCCCGAGCAGTACTTC

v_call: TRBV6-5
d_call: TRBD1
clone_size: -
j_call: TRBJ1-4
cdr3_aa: CASSMDRVMKRLFF
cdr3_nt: TGTGCCAGCAGTATGGACAGGGTAATGAAGAGGCTGTTTTTT

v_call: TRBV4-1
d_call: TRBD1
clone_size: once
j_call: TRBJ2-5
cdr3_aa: CASSHLTGGLLETQYF
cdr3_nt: TGCGCCAGCAGCCACCTAACAGGGGGCCTTTTAGAGACCCAGTACTTC

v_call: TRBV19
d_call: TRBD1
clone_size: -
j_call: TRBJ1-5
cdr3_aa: CASSMGWTGGRNQPQHF
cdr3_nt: TGTGCCAGTAGTATGGGTTGGACAGGGGGCCGGAATCAGCCCCAGCATTTT

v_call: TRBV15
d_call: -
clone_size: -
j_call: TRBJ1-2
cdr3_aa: CATSGEHYGYTF
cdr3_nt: TGTGCCACCAGCGGGGAGCACTATGGCTACACCTTC

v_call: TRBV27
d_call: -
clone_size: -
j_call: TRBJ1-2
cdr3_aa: CASSLSRARSYGYTF
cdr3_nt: TGTGCCAGCAGTTTATCCAGGGCGCGGAGCTATGGCTACACCTTC

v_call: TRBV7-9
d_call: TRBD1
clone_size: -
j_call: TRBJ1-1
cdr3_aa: CASSLQKGTGTNTEAFF
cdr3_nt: TGTGCCAGCAGCTTGCAGAAGGGGACAGGGACGAACACTGAAGCTTTCTTT

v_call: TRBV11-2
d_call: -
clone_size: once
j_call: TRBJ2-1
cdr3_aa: CASSLGRREQFF
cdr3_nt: TGTGCCAGCAGCTTAGGACGCCGTGAGCAGTTCTTC